This T cell receptor (beta chain) came from a study of blood T cell repertoires in COVID-19. On the study more broadly: Researchers got acute and convalescent COVID-19 samples from the United States, Italy and Spain.

Looked up from germline, CDR1 is SEHNR and CDR2 is FQNEAQ (reference sequence). V gave up 2 bases and J gave up 1 base, with 8 bases separating them. CDR3 length equals 14 residues. TCRdb keeps only in-frame clones here, not all; method: immunoSEQ multiplex PCR. This table holds around 65,000 clones, 60% to 80% found once. This clone came up many times. The J gene is TRBJ1-1, the V gene TRBV7-9, with D tentatively TRBD1 (5 bases). This TCR was recovered from a human donor in a cohort sampled during active COVID-19. Sample: peripheral blood. The CDR3 region has the DNA TGTGCCAGCAGCTTACAGGGTGGGAACACTGAAGCTTTCTTT. This codes for CASSLQGGNTEAFF.